Below, one T cell receptor beta chain is given with its context. The target antigen is unknown. The sample is drawn from a study of T cell clonotyping in hematopoietic cell transplantation. Study-wide points: Higher Inverse Simpson Index values in graft donor and pretransplant recipient predicted broader posttransplant TCR diversity.

Assay: immunoSEQ multiplex PCR; the TCRdb copy retains only in-frame clones and omits some. The profile shows several thousand clones, over 75% of them singletons. V shed 1 base and J 0 bases; nucleotides not matched to a gene: 5. There are 17 residues in the CDR3. Germline V lookup: CDR1 SGHNT, CDR2 YYREEE (reference sequence). The chain has TRBV5-4 and TRBJ1-4; 8 bases match TRBD1. The specimen was peripheral blood mononuclear cells, collected 100 days after allogeneic stem cell transplant. The receptor was derived from a male patient aged 50 to 59 who had an allogeneic stem cell transplant from an unrelated donor, so the T cells may come from the graft donor. Some clones in this sample may be carry-over from other donors' samples. The CDR3 loop is CASSLRGTGSTNEKLFF. For the CDR3, the DNA is TGTGCCAGCAGCTTGAGGGGGACAGGATCAACTAATGAAAAACTGTTTTTT.